Each of the 26 T cell receptor beta chains below was sequenced from the same sample in a study of T cell repertoires in cytomegalovirus infection. Using its own MiXCR run on the reads, TCRdb lists one record per CDR3 protein. Found here are some 940,000 distinct CDR3 sequences, approximately 31% of them singletons; the top ten hold around 15%. Their target antigens are unknown. Sequenced here: cultured CD8+ T cells from PBMCs, sampled from culture after CMV antigen stimulation. The receptors were sampled from a human donor in good health (CMV status not recorded). Some clones in this sample may be carry-over from other donors' samples.

Many counts were recorded for this clonotype. V is TRBV7-6 and J is TRBJ2-2; 9 nucleotides agree with TRBD1. J lost 4 bases, V lost 5 bases, and 8 bases had no gene match. The CDR3 is made up of 16 amino acids. From germline, CDR1 is SGHVS and CDR2 FNYEAQ. CDR3 region: CASSILQGAGTGELFF. CDR3 bases: TGTGCCAGCAGCATACTACAGGGGGCAGGCACCGGGGAGCTGTTTTTT.

This clonotype has just a few counts. The chain carries TRBV7-9 and TRBJ2-1; D is undetermined. Germline values: CDR1 SEHNR, CDR2 FQNEAQ (reference sequence). This CDR3 contains 15 residues. V dropped 1 base and J dropped 4 bases, with 11 bases sitting between them. The CDR3 bases are TGTGCCAGCAGCTTAGTACTAACAACGTACAATGAGCAGTTCTTC. Translating gives CASSLVLTTYNEQFF.

The CDR3 DNA follows: TGTGCCAGTTCAGGGTGGGGTGATGGCTACACCTTC. Its translation: CASSGWGDGYTF. J is TRBJ1-2 and V is TRBV19; D may be TRBD1 (5 bases). Germline lookup yields CDR1 LNHDA and CDR2 SQIVND (reference sequence). Deletions cut 8 bases from V and 6 bases from J, with 13 bases between. The CDR3 totals 12 residues.

The chain carries TRBV12-3 or TRBV12-4 and TRBJ2-2; TRBD1 agrees at 7 bases. The CDR3 has 16 amino acids. Losses at the gene ends were 3 bases for V and 4 bases for J; bases not matched to a gene: 8. The CDR3 DNA is TGTGCCAGCAGTTTGGATACAGGGGTTACCACCGGGGAGCTGTTTTTT. It is translated as CASSLDTGVTTGELFF.

J is TRBJ2-1 and V is TRBV5-4; TRBD1 matches 7 bases. This CDR3 is 13 amino acids long. The ends lost 4 bases at V and 8 bases at J; junction bases unmatched: 6. CDR1 and CDR2 from the germline V gene are SGHNT and YYREEE (reference sequence). The CDR3 sequence is CASSPRDRYEQFF. DNA of the CDR3: TGTGCCAGCAGCCCCCGGGACAGATATGAGCAGTTCTTC.

This clonotype appeared many times. The chain uses TRBV7-9 and TRBJ2-6; 7 bases line up with TRBD1. The trim removed 2 bases at V and 0 bases at J, leaving 10 bases unmatched. Germline CDR1 and CDR2: SEHNR and FQNEAQ (reference sequence). The CDR3 runs 19 residues. The CDR3 bases are TGTGCCAGCAGCTTAACCAGGACAGGCCTGTTCTCTGGGGCCAACGTCCTGACTTTC. Translating it yields CASSLTRTGLFSGANVLTF.

This clonotype was recorded a few times. The genes are TRBV2 and TRBJ2-1, with TRBD2 matching over 14 bases. Germline V lookup: CDR1 SNHLY, CDR2 FYNNEI. Trimming cost V 7 bases and J 7 bases; bases outside gene matches: 15. This CDR3 is built from 18 residues. The CDR3 sequence: CASTGLAGETSYTNEQFF. CDR3 bases: TGTGCCAGCACGGGACTAGCGGGGGAGACCAGTTATACGAATGAGCAGTTCTTC.

In this sample, this clonotype turned up many times. One junction end does not reproduce the germline sequence, and a read error may be involved. CDR3 residues: CASSPEPLSTGELFF. DNA for the CDR3: TGTGCTAGCAGCCCTGAGCCGCTCTCGACCGGGGAGCTGTTTTTT. The chain carries TRBV7-7 and TRBJ2-2; no reliable D call. Germline CDR1 reads SSHAT; CDR2 reads FNYEAQ (reference sequence). CDR3 length equals 15 residues. Full variable domain (missing parts from reference TRBV7-7 and TRBJ2-2): GAGVSQSPRYKVTKRGQDVTLRCDPISSHATLYWYQQALGQGPEFLTYFNYEAQPDKSGLPSDRFSAERPEGSISTLTIQRTEQRDSAMYRCASSPEPLSTGELFFGEGSRLTVL.

The genes are TRBV7-9 and TRBJ1-5; D might be TRBD1 (5 bases). V was pared by 6 bases and J by 1 base, with 13 bases between. The CDR3 has 15 amino acids. CDR1 SEHNR and CDR2 FQNEAQ come from the germline V gene (reference sequence). CDR3 in DNA: TGTGCCAGCAGTTTTAGCCGACAGAGCAATCAGCCCCAGCATTTT. Translation gives CASSFSRQSNQPQHF.

The rearrangement links TRBV11-2 to TRBJ2-5; TRBD2 matches at 8 bases. CDR3 length: 16 residues. In germline, CDR1 is SGHAT, CDR2 FQNNGV. The V and J ends lost 5 bases and 2 bases, in that order; junction bases with no gene match: 10. The CDR3 DNA reads as TGTGCCAGCAGCCTCCACCCAGAGCGGGGGCAAGAGACCCAGTACTTC. Translating gives CASSLHPERGQETQYF.

The J gene is TRBJ2-2, the V gene TRBV7-9; D unresolved. The CDR3 is 17 residues long. Trimming cost V 5 bases and J 0 bases, with 16 bases left between them. CDR1 and CDR2 (germline): SEHNR, FQNEAQ (reference sequence). CDR3 coding DNA: TGTGCCAGCAGCCTCCCTCGTTATTGGGCGAACACCGGGGAGCTGTTTTTT. Translated: CASSLPRYWANTGELFF.

This clonotype showed up just once. The chain carries TRBV10-2 and TRBJ2-1; tentatively, D is TRBD2 (5 bases). The CDR3 loop spans 16 amino acids. V was shortened by 7 bases and J by 0 bases, with 16 bases between the two germline ends. Germline-derived CDR1 and CDR2 are WSHSY and SAAADI. The CDR3 sequence is CASIGEEGSSYNEQFF. The CDR3 nucleotides are TGCGCCAGCATCGGGGAAGAGGGAAGCTCCTACAATGAGCAGTTCTTC.

This chain connects TRBV7-6 to TRBJ2-7; TRBD2 might be the D (6 bases). This CDR3 comprises 13 residues. The germline V gene encodes CDR1 SGHVS and CDR2 FNYEAQ. V was pared by 6 bases and J by 1 base, with 10 bases between. CDR3: CASRGAGSYEQYF. Here the CDR3 DNA reads TGTGCCAGCAGAGGGGCGGGGTCCTACGAGCAGTACTTC.

V usage is TRBV10-3 and J usage is TRBJ2-3; D might be TRBD1 (5 bases). The CDR3 is 15 amino acids. Looked up from germline, CDR1 is ENHRY and CDR2 is SYGVKD. Trimming shortened V by 8 bases and J by 0 bases, and 15 bases separated the two germline ends. CDR3 protein: CAIGPDIYSTDTQYF. The DNA of the CDR3 is TGTGCCATCGGACCGGACATTTATAGCACAGATACGCAGTATTTT.

The chain employs TRBV10-3 and TRBJ2-3; 9 bases map to TRBD1. CDR1 and CDR2 (germline): ENHRY, SYGVKD. The CDR3 sequence is 15 residues long. The V gene end was trimmed by 5 bases and the J gene end by 3 bases; junction bases not matched to a gene: 6. The DNA for the CDR3 is TGTGCCATCAGTATTGACAGGGGGTCAACAGATACGCAGTATTTT. Its translation: CAISIDRGSTDTQYF.

The chain has TRBV6-5 and TRBJ1-2; weak D call: TRBD1 (5 bases). Trimming took off 2 bases at V and 8 bases at J, with 15 bases between the two ends. The CDR3 contains 14 residues. Germline CDR1 reads MNHEY; CDR2 reads SVGAGI. The CDR3 reads CASSYPGTLGGYTF. In nucleotides, the CDR3 is TGTGCCAGCAGTTACCCTGGGACCTTGGGAGGCTACACCTTC.

The chain employs TRBV20-1 and TRBJ1-1, with a weak D call TRBD1 (6 bases). The CDR3 is 14 amino acids. Trimming left V 6 bases short and J 4 bases short, with 18 bases between. Germline V lookup: CDR1 DFQATT, CDR2 SNEGSKA (reference sequence). The CDR3 DNA sequence: TGCAGTGCCCAGAACAGGGCAGGAAGCACTGAAGCTTTCTTT. It is translated as CSAQNRAGSTEAFF.

The V gene is TRBV6-1, the J gene TRBJ2-1, with TRBD2 matching over 13 bases. With 7 bases clipped from V and 6 bases from J, the junction kept 6 bases outside the gene matches. Germline values: CDR1 MNHNS, CDR2 SASEGT. This CDR3 has 15 residues. This chain's CDR3 is CASTQLAGGTNEQFF. CDR3 nucleotides: TGTGCCAGCACTCAACTAGCGGGGGGGACCAATGAGCAGTTCTTC.

This chain links TRBV7-9 with TRBJ1-2; D gene uncertain. V gave up 1 base and J gave up 4 bases, with 13 bases separating them. Per the germline V gene, CDR1 is SEHNR and CDR2 is FQNEAQ (reference sequence). The CDR3 loop spans 15 amino acids. CDR3 in DNA: TGTGCCAGCAGCTTAGAAGCCGGCCACCTCTATGGCTACACCTTC. Translating it yields CASSLEAGHLYGYTF.

V gene TRBV27 combines with J gene TRBJ1-1; no firm D call. Germline CDR1 is MNHEY and CDR2 is SMNVEV (reference sequence). This CDR3 region has 14 residues. V lost 4 bases and J lost 0, with 9 bases in between. The CDR3 DNA reads as TGTGCCAGCAGTTCCCTCACACTGAACACTGAAGCTTTCTTT. Translation: CASSSLTLNTEAFF.

CDR3: CASSLVPGLANEQFF. CDR3 sequence (DNA): TGTGCCAGCAGCTTAGTTCCGGGACTAGCAAATGAGCAGTTCTTC. The chain couples TRBV7-6 to TRBJ2-1; TRBD2 matches 9 bases. From germline, CDR1 is SGHVS and CDR2 FNYEAQ. The V segment lost 1 base and the J segment 7 bases; nucleotides outside the gene matches: 5. The CDR3 totals 15 residues.

This clonotype was counted only a few times. The chain is built from TRBV6-5 and TRBJ2-7; 7 bases fit TRBD1. Unmatched junction bases numbered 3, after V lost 0 bases and J lost 4 bases. From germline, CDR1 is MNHEY and CDR2 SVGAGI. The CDR3 has 14 residues. In DNA, the CDR3 is TGTGCCAGCAGTTACTCGACAGGGTTTTACGAGCAGTACTTC. It yields the protein CASSYSTGFYEQYF.

The V and J genes are TRBV19 and TRBJ2-1; no clear D gene. CDR1 is LNHDA, CDR2 SQIVND, per germline (reference sequence). V lost 7 bases, J lost 0 bases, and 10 bases lay in between. This CDR3 is built from 14 residues. The DNA for the CDR3 is TGTGCCAGTAAACCGTCCAGCTCCTACAATGAGCAGTTCTTC. Protein product: CASKPSSSYNEQFF.

The CDR3, as DNA: TGCAGCGCAACAGGGGGACAAAACACTGAAGCTTTCTTT. Translation gives CSATGGQNTEAFF. This chain links TRBV29-1 with TRBJ1-1; 8 bases are a match to TRBD1. This CDR3 has 13 residues. Germline CDR1 SQVTM, CDR2 ANQGSEA. Unmatched junction bases numbered 6, after V lost 7 bases and J lost 2 bases.

This chain uses TRBV19 with TRBJ1-2; D may be TRBD1 (5 bases). The ends were cut back, 1 base at V and 0 bases at J, with 15 bases in the middle. From germline, CDR1 is LNHDA and CDR2 SQIVND (reference sequence). This CDR3 has 17 residues. Here the CDR3 reads CASSIGAGRRPNYGYTF. The DNA for the CDR3 is TGTGCCAGTAGTATAGGGGCAGGGCGGAGACCTAACTATGGCTACACCTTC. Together with reference TRBV19 and TRBJ1-2, the CDR3 gives the full variable domain: DGGITQSPKYLFRKEGQNVTLSCEQNLNHDAMYWYRQDPGQGLRLIYYSQIVNDFQKGDIAEGYSVSREKKESFPLTVTSAQKNPTAFYLCASSIGAGRRPNYGYTFGSGTRLTVV.

This chain uses TRBV27 with TRBJ1-5; 7 bases are a match to TRBD1. Germline V lookup: CDR1 MNHEY, CDR2 SMNVEV (reference sequence). This CDR3 spans 14 amino acids. Trimming at V came to 8 bases and at J to 3 bases, leaving 7 bases not matched to a gene. CDR3 sequence: CASGETGYNQPQHF. CDR3 coding DNA: TGTGCCAGCGGCGAGACAGGGTACAATCAGCCCCAGCATTTT.